This T cell receptor beta chain was sequenced for a study of blood T cell repertoires in COVID-19. Study-level background: Samples taken during acute and convalescent COVID-19 were collected in the United States, Italy and Spain. PBMCs, B-cell-depleted T cells, or T cells provided the cDNA or gDNA that made up the material.

The CDR3 covers 18 residues. Assignments of participants to cohorts depended upon their own reported clinical history. Methods used by the authors: Counts of nucleated cells, estimated from reference gene primer amplification, were obtained. Sequencing was performed with immunoSEQ multiplex PCR; in TCRdb, only in-frame clones are kept and a portion is missing. Clone size and V and J calls were adopted from that table, with D and trimming inferred from the DNA. The table has approximately 270,000 clones, nearly 90% seen once; the top ten hold less than 2%. Sequencing was carried out using PBMCs or T cells enriched from blood (not recorded which). This chain links TRBV21-1 with TRBJ2-2; TRBD1 is the table's D call, not checked against the DNA. TRBV21-1 is a pseudogene segment. This TCR was recovered from a woman aged 55-70 years who had recovered from COVID-19. DNA of the CDR3: TGTGCCAGCAGCGCAGGACAGGGGGAGTTGGCCCGCACCGGGGAGCTGTTTTTT. Translated, it gives CASSAGQGELARTGELFF.